Below are 28 T cell receptor beta chains sequenced from a single sample in a study of identical twins. One entry per CDR3 protein, called by TCRdb with MiXCR from the 5' RACE reads. Among under 500,000 distinct CDR3 sequences listed, roughly an eighth were seen once. These data were likewise used in another study, on yellow fever vaccine responses in identical twins.

The sample comprised CD4+ T cells sorted from blood. The receptors were gathered from a woman aged 18-29 years in good health.

This clonotype was detected ten times or more. The chain employs TRBV4-2 and TRBJ2-1, with 7 bases lining up with TRBD1. The V gene end was trimmed by 0 bases and the J gene end by 7 bases; junction bases not matched to a gene: 0. Germline-derived CDR1 and CDR2 are LGHNA and YNFKEQ. The CDR3 loop spans 13 amino acids. This CDR3 reads CASSQEQGNEQFF. CDR3 bases: TGTGCCAGCAGCCAAGAACAGGGGAATGAGCAGTTCTTC.

The chain is built from TRBV7-2 and TRBJ1-6; unclear D gene. The CDR3 totals 15 residues. The germline gives CDR1 SGHTA, CDR2 FQGNSA. The V and J ends lost 7 bases and 5 bases respectively, with 15 bases between them. This chain's CDR3 is CASIAGLRDNSPLHF. Written as DNA, the CDR3 is TGTGCCAGCATCGCAGGTCTAAGGGATAATTCACCCCTCCACTTT.

The chain combines TRBV11-2 with TRBJ2-5, with D uncertain. The CDR3 consists of 15 residues. The germline gives CDR1 SGHAT, CDR2 FQNNGV. Trimming removed 4 bases at V and 7 bases at J, with 19 bases between. DNA for the CDR3: TGTGCCAGCAGCTCGCTCAGGACGGCCACGGGGACCCAGTACTTC. Protein product: CASSSLRTATGTQYF.

The V gene is TRBV20-1, the J gene TRBJ1-2, with TRBD1 as a possible D gene (5 bases). The CDR3 contains 13 residues. V lost 1 base, J lost 4 bases, and 10 bases lay in between. Germline values: CDR1 DFQATT, CDR2 SNEGSKA (reference sequence). This CDR3 reads CSARGGVIYGYTF. In DNA form, the CDR3 reads TGCAGTGCTAGAGGGGGGGTTATCTATGGCTACACCTTC.

This clonotype was seen only a few times. J is TRBJ1-5 and V is TRBV3-1, with 10 bases identical to TRBD1. The ends lost 4 bases at V and 6 bases at J; junction bases unmatched: 3. Germline CDR1 reads LGHDT; CDR2 reads YNNKEL (reference sequence). This CDR3 has 14 residues. The CDR3 protein is CASSRRQGAQPQHF. The DNA for the CDR3 is TGTGCCAGCAGCCGACGACAGGGGGCTCAGCCCCAGCATTTT. Variable domain in full (rest from reference TRBV3-1 and TRBJ1-5): DTAVSQTPKYLVTQMGNDKSIKCEQNLGHDTMYWYKQDSKKFLKIMFSYNNKELIINETVPNRFSPKSPDKAHLNLHINSLELGDSAVYFCASSRRQGAQPQHFGDGTRLSIL.

This chain joins TRBV29-1 and TRBJ2-7, with D possibly being TRBD2 (5 bases). The CDR3 contains 13 residues. The V gene's germline CDR1 is SQVTM and CDR2 ANQGSEA. V was cut by 2 bases and J by 1 base, with 9 bases left in between. The CDR3 coding sequence is TGCAGCGTTGAATCAGCGGAGTCCTACGAGCAGTACTTC. This codes for CSVESAESYEQYF.

This clonotype occurred a few times. The chain uses TRBV10-3 and TRBJ2-1; 8 bases fit TRBD1. The CDR3 sequence is 15 residues long. The V segment lost 2 bases and the J segment 7 bases; nucleotides outside the gene matches: 7. Germline assignment: CDR1 ENHRY and CDR2 SYGVKD. CDR3 sequence (DNA): TGTGCCATCAGTGAGGGATCGGACAGGGCAAATGAGCAGTTCTTC. This gives the protein CAISEGSDRANEQFF.

The rearrangement links TRBV29-1 to TRBJ2-3; 14 bases map to TRBD2. Germline-derived CDR1 and CDR2 are SQVTM and ANQGSEA. The CDR3 length is 14 residues. Trimming took 7 bases from V and 4 from J; bases not matched to a gene: 4. The CDR3 DNA sequence: TGCAGCGGCGCGACTAGCGGGAGGGCAGATACGCAGTATTTT. It encodes CSGATSGRADTQYF.

This clonotype has ten or more counts. V is TRBV15 and J is TRBJ2-2; D gene ambiguous. V was shortened by 1 base and J by 3 bases, with 9 bases between the two germline ends. The CDR3 sequence is 15 residues long. The germline V gene has CDR1 LNHNV and CDR2 YYDKDF (reference sequence). The CDR3 DNA sequence: TGTGCCACCAGCAGAGTGCAGAAGGACACCGGGGAGCTGTTTTTT. Translated, it gives CATSRVQKDTGELFF.

Regarding this clonotype: One junction end does not reproduce the germline sequence, and a read error may be involved. The chain carries TRBV5-4 and TRBJ2-7; D gene ambiguous. The CDR3 totals 12 residues. The germline V gene encodes CDR1 SGHNT and CDR2 YYREEE (reference sequence). CDR3 sequence (DNA): TGCGCCAGCAGCTTGCCAGGCTACGAGCAGTACTTC. Amino acids: CASSLPGYEQYF.

CDR3 loop: CASKGGISNQPQHF. CDR3 nucleotides: TGTGCCAGCAAGGGGGGCATAAGCAATCAGCCCCAGCATTTT. The chain links TRBV28 to TRBJ1-5; D is perhaps TRBD1 (6 bases). V was cut by 7 bases and J by 1 base, with 11 bases left in between. The V gene's germline CDR1 is MDHEN and CDR2 SYDVKM. The length of the CDR3 is 14 residues. The full variable domain, with the rest looked up from reference TRBV28 and TRBJ1-5, is DVKVTQSSRYLVKRTGEKVFLECVQDMDHENMFWYRQDPGLGLRLIYFSYDVKMKEKGDIPEGYSVSREKKERFSLILESASTNQTSMYLCASKGGISNQPQHFGDGTRLSIL.

This clonotype appeared a few times. The rearrangement uses TRBV18 and TRBJ2-7, with D uncertain. The CDR3 has 14 residues. CDR1 KGHSH and CDR2 LQKENI come from the germline V gene. Trimming pared 3 bases from V and 0 bases from J, leaving 9 bases between. The DNA for the CDR3 is TGTGCCAGCTCACCCTCACGCAACTCCTACGAGCAGTACTTC. This encodes CASSPSRNSYEQYF.

The CDR3 DNA reads as TGTGCCAGCAGCCAAGAGCTCTCCGAGACCCAGTACTTC. It specifies CASSQELSETQYF. The chain employs TRBV14 and TRBJ2-5; D gene ambiguous. The germline CDR1 and CDR2 sequences are SGHDN and FVKESK. The CDR3 sequence is 13 residues long. Trimming took 0 bases from V and 5 from J, leaving 7 bases between them.

CDR3 loop: CASIDRPGQSSYNEQFF. The CDR3 region has the DNA TGCGCCAGCATAGATCGACCGGGACAGAGCTCCTACAATGAGCAGTTCTTC. This chain joins TRBV5-1 and TRBJ2-1; the match to TRBD1 covers 7 bases. V gave up 6 bases and J gave up 0 bases; unmatched junction bases: 12. The CDR3 length is 17 residues. The germline V gene has CDR1 SGHRS and CDR2 YFSETQ.

This CDR3 reads CASSPRAPARAGGSYEQYF. The CDR3 region has the DNA TGTGCCAGCAGTCCCCGGGCACCTGCTAGAGCGGGGGGCTCCTACGAGCAGTACTTC. The chain employs TRBV27 and TRBJ2-7; the match to TRBD2 covers 9 bases. This CDR3 contains 19 residues. From germline, CDR1 is MNHEY and CDR2 SMNVEV (reference sequence). With V trimmed by 5 bases and J by 0 bases, 17 bases remained unmatched.

This clonotype has just a few counts. The chain recombines TRBV6-1 with TRBJ2-7, with D possibly TRBD2 on 7 matching bases. This CDR3 region has 14 residues. In germline, CDR1 is MNHNS, CDR2 SASEGT. CDR3 in DNA: TGTGCGGTAAAAGAGGGGGGGGCGCCGCACGAGCAGTACTTC. This sequence encodes CAVKEGGAPHEQYF.

The sample holds a few counts of this clonotype. The chain recombines TRBV10-3 with TRBJ2-3; the match to TRBD2 covers 8 bases. V gave up 11 bases and J gave up 2 bases; unmatched junction bases: 6. Germline V CDR1 and CDR2: ENHRY, SYGVKD. The CDR3 is 13 amino acids. The CDR3 here is CAARGVATDTQYF. The CDR3 nucleotides are TGTGCCGCGCGGGGGGTTGCCACAGATACGCAGTATTTT.

The genes are TRBV29-1 and TRBJ2-6, with TRBD2 as a possible D gene (5 bases). The CDR3 length is 17 residues. Germline V gene lookup returns CDR1 SQVTM and CDR2 ANQGSEA. Trimming took off 7 bases at V and 0 bases at J, with 19 bases between the two ends. CDR3 region: CSAQEARRPSGANVLTF. CDR3 DNA sequence: TGCAGCGCCCAGGAGGCCCGCCGCCCCTCTGGGGCCAACGTCCTGACTTTC.

This clonotype was picked up a small number of times. The rearrangement links TRBV5-5 to TRBJ2-5; D remains unclear. CDR3 length equals 12 residues. Deletions cut 4 bases from V and 2 bases from J, with 6 bases between. Germline CDR1 reads SGHKS; CDR2 reads YYEKEE (reference sequence). In DNA form, the CDR3 reads TGTGCCAGCAGCCAGAGACAAGAGACCCAGTACTTC. It is translated as CASSQRQETQYF.

The V and J genes are TRBV10-3 and TRBJ2-5, with D perhaps matching TRBD1 (5 bases). CDR1 is ENHRY, CDR2 SYGVKD, per germline. There are 13 residues in the CDR3. V was clipped by 4 bases and J by 4 bases, with 10 bases between them. The CDR3 DNA reads TGTGCCATCAGTGGGACGACAGCAGAGACCCAGTACTTC. This gives the protein CAISGTTAETQYF.

This clonotype was recorded at least ten times. This chain links TRBV29-1 with TRBJ2-1; D perhaps matches TRBD1 (5 bases). This CDR3 comprises 12 residues. V shed 8 bases and J shed 8 bases, with 16 bases lying between them. Germline CDR1 and CDR2: SQVTM and ANQGSEA. In DNA form, the CDR3 reads TGCAGCTCCAGAGCAGGGCCCCATGAGCAGTTCTTC. It codes for CSSRAGPHEQFF.

The chain couples TRBV5-1 to TRBJ2-7; 16 bases align to TRBD2. The V gene end was trimmed by 4 bases and the J gene end by 5 bases; junction bases not matched to a gene: 12. The CDR3 consists of 18 residues. The germline CDR1 and CDR2 sequences are SGHRS and YFSETQ. In DNA form, the CDR3 reads TGCGCCAGCAGCCCGGGACTAGCGGGAGGGCCCCGAATGAACGAGCAGTACTTC. Translated: CASSPGLAGGPRMNEQYF.

This clonotype was counted at least ten times. This chain joins TRBV28 and TRBJ2-7, with D hard to call. The CDR3 consists of 13 residues. The ends were cut back, 3 bases at V and 3 bases at J, with 9 bases in the middle. Germline CDR1 reads MDHEN; CDR2 reads SYDVKM. The CDR3 here is CASSLGGLYEQYF. Here the CDR3 DNA reads TGTGCCAGCAGTTTGGGTGGCCTCTACGAGCAGTACTTC.

This chain links TRBV5-5 with TRBJ2-1; no clear D. V was trimmed by 5 bases and J by 3 bases, leaving 9 bases between them. The CDR3 length is 13 residues. CDR1 SGHKS and CDR2 YYEKEE come from the germline V gene (reference sequence). DNA of the CDR3: TGTGCCAGCAGGCCAAGACTCTACAATGAGCAGTTCTTC. It encodes CASRPRLYNEQFF.

This clonotype was found a few times. The chain couples TRBV6-2 or TRBV6-3 to TRBJ2-2, with TRBD2 identical over 16 bases. Germline V gene sequence: CDR1 MNHEY, CDR2 SVGEGT. The CDR3 is made up of 18 amino acids. The J segment lost 4 bases and the V segment lost 5 bases, leaving 7 bases of the junction unmatched. The CDR3 nucleotides read TGTGCCAGCAGTGCGGGACTAGCGGGAGGGCCAGTCACCGGGGAGCTGTTTTTT. It yields the protein CASSAGLAGGPVTGELFF.

The chain is built from TRBV24-1 and TRBJ2-7; 7 bases are shared with TRBD1. CDR3 length: 13 amino acids. The germline V gene encodes CDR1 KGHDR and CDR2 SFDVKD. With V trimmed by 4 bases and J by 4 bases, 3 bases remained unmatched. CDR3 sequence reads: CATSDMTGYEQYF. The CDR3 bases are TGTGCCACCAGTGACATGACAGGGTACGAGCAGTACTTC.

The chain has TRBV11-3 and TRBJ2-1; 10 bases are shared with TRBD2. Germline V gene data show CDR1 as SGHNT and CDR2 as YENEEA. The CDR3 loop spans 16 amino acids. The trim removed 5 bases at V and 7 bases at J, leaving 11 bases unmatched. The CDR3 sequence: CASSPRQAGGNNEQFF. CDR3 nucleotide sequence: TGTGCCAGCAGCCCCAGGCAAGCGGGAGGGAATAATGAGCAGTTCTTC.

This chain joins TRBV10-1 and TRBJ2-2, with 8 bases fitting TRBD2. J was trimmed by 3 bases and V by 1 base; bases with no gene match: 1. CDR1 is WNHNN and CDR2 is SYGVQD in the germline V gene (reference sequence). This CDR3 region has 15 residues. The CDR3 loop reads CASSELTSDTGELFF. In DNA form, the CDR3 reads TGCGCCAGCAGTGAGTTGACTAGCGACACCGGGGAGCTGTTTTTT.